This T cell receptor (beta chain) was observed in a study of CD8 T cells in Susac syndrome. Germline loops: CDR1 MNHNS, CDR2 SASEGT. V was pared by 5 bases and J by 3 bases, with 7 bases of the junction left unmatched. The CDR3 extends over 15 amino acids. Random hexamers primed reverse transcription of roughly 0.5 to 1 ug RNA. Each CDR3 protein gets one entry after TCRdb re-called the immunoSEQ multiplex PCR reads with MiXCR. The sample comprises around 190,000 distinct CDR3 sequences, 85% to 95% of which are singletons, and around 0.11% rests with the top ten. Purification of the CD8+ and CD4+ T cells relied on negative isolation, and TEMRA cells underwent FACS enrichment.

The chain employs TRBV6-1 and TRBJ1-1; TRBD1 agrees at 9 bases. The specimen sequenced was CD4+ T cells from PBMCs. The source of this sequence is a human donor in good health. CDR3 nucleotides: TGTGCCAGCAGTCCCGGGACAGGGTTGGACACTGAAGCTTTCTTT. Its protein is CASSPGTGLDTEAFF.